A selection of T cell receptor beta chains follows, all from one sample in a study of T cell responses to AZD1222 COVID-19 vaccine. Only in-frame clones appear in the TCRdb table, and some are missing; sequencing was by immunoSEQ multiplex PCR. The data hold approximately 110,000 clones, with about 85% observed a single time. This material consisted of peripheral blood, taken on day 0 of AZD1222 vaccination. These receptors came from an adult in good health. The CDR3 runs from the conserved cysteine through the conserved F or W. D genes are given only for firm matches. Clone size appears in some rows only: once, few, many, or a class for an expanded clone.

cdr3_nt: TGTGCTAGTGGTTTGGGGGTTAGCTCCTATAATTCACCCCTCCACTTT
cdr3_aa: CASGLGVSSYNSPLHF
clone_size: .
j_call: TRBJ1-6
v_call: TRBV12-5
d_call: .

cdr3_nt: TGCGCCAGCAGCCGCCCGACAGGGGAGGGTACCGGGGAGCTGTTTTTT
cdr3_aa: CASSRPTGEGTGELFF
clone_size: .
j_call: TRBJ2-2
v_call: TRBV5-1
d_call: .

cdr3_nt: TGTGCCACCAGTGATCACGTGTTAGACGCCTTTCTTAACTATGGCTACACCTTC
cdr3_aa: CATSDHVLDAFLNYGYTF
clone_size: .
j_call: TRBJ1-2
v_call: TRBV24-1
d_call: .

cdr3_nt: TGCGCCAGCAGCCATCTCCTAGACATCGGCTCCTACGAGCAGTACTTC
cdr3_aa: CASSHLLDIGSYEQYF
clone_size: .
j_call: TRBJ2-7
v_call: TRBV4-1
d_call: .

cdr3_nt: TGTGCCAGCAGCTGGGGGGGAGGGACTGAAGCTTTCTTT
cdr3_aa: CASSWGGGTEAFF
clone_size: .
j_call: TRBJ1-1
v_call: TRBV11-2
d_call: .

cdr3_nt: TGTGCCACCAATAGCGGGGGGGCCGGGGAGACCCAGTACTTC
cdr3_aa: CATNSGGAGETQYF
clone_size: few
j_call: TRBJ2-5
v_call: TRBV19
d_call: TRBD2

cdr3_nt: TGTGCCAGCAGCTTGGCCATATGGGAGGGTTTTGATGGCTACACCTTC
cdr3_aa: CASSLAIWEGFDGYTF
clone_size: .
j_call: TRBJ1-2
v_call: TRBV5-5
d_call: .

cdr3_nt: TGTGCCAGCAGCCGGGACGCGGACATTCAGTACTTC
cdr3_aa: CASSRDADIQYF
clone_size: once
j_call: TRBJ2-4
v_call: TRBV7-2
d_call: .

cdr3_nt: TGTGCCAGCAGCCAAGAGAGAAACACCATATATTTT
cdr3_aa: CASSQERNTIYF
clone_size: .
j_call: TRBJ1-3
v_call: TRBV3-1/TRBV3-2
d_call: .

cdr3_nt: TGTGCCAGCAGCAAAGGCTCAAAAACTAGTCGTTTCCCCAGGGAGCAGTTCTTC
cdr3_aa: CASSKGSKTSRFPREQFF
clone_size: few
j_call: TRBJ2-1
v_call: TRBV21-1
d_call: .

cdr3_nt: TGCGCCAGCACCGACCGGACAGAAGGGTGGGAGACCCAGTACTTC
cdr3_aa: CASTDRTEGWETQYF
clone_size: .
j_call: TRBJ2-5
v_call: TRBV10-2
d_call: .

cdr3_nt: TGTGCCAGTAGTATCCTGGCCAGCAATCAGCCCCAGCATTTT
cdr3_aa: CASSILASNQPQHF
clone_size: .
j_call: TRBJ1-5
v_call: TRBV19
d_call: .

cdr3_nt: TGTGCCAGCAGTAAGAGGGGGCGCTCTGGCTACACCTTC
cdr3_aa: CASSKRGRSGYTF
clone_size: .
j_call: TRBJ1-2
v_call: TRBV28
d_call: TRBD1

cdr3_nt: TGCGCCAGCAGCCAAGATTCCAGGGCTGGAAACACCATATATTTT
cdr3_aa: CASSQDSRAGNTIYF
clone_size: .
j_call: TRBJ1-3
v_call: TRBV4-1
d_call: .

cdr3_nt: TGTGCCAGCAGCCAGGGACAGGGAAGCTACGAGCAGTACTTC
cdr3_aa: CASSQGQGSYEQYF
clone_size: .
j_call: TRBJ2-7
v_call: TRBV3-1/TRBV3-2
d_call: TRBD1

cdr3_nt: TGTGCCAGCAGCTTAAGCACACCCTCAGGGGACTGGCAGTTCTTC
cdr3_aa: CASSLSTPSGDWQFF
clone_size: .
j_call: TRBJ2-1
v_call: TRBV7-9
d_call: .

cdr3_nt: TGCGCCAGCAGCCAAGATGGGCTTCAGCCCCAGCATTTT
cdr3_aa: CASSQDGLQPQHF
clone_size: .
j_call: TRBJ1-5
v_call: TRBV4-3
d_call: .

cdr3_nt: TGTGCCACCAGGTTGGGGTCCGGGGAGCTGTTTTTT
cdr3_aa: CATRLGSGELFF
clone_size: .
j_call: TRBJ2-2
v_call: TRBV24-1
d_call: .

cdr3_nt: TGTGCCACCAGCAGAGTGGCGGGGCACGAGCAGTACTTC
cdr3_aa: CATSRVAGHEQYF
clone_size: once
j_call: TRBJ2-7
v_call: TRBV15
d_call: .

cdr3_nt: TGTGCCACCAGTGATGTCCCGGGACTAGCGGGGGGGCCAGAGACCCAGTACTTC
cdr3_aa: CATSDVPGLAGGPETQYF
clone_size: .
j_call: TRBJ2-5
v_call: TRBV24-1
d_call: TRBD2

cdr3_nt: TGCGCCAGCAGCTTGGGGCCAGCAAGCCTCTATGGCTACACCTTC
cdr3_aa: CASSLGPASLYGYTF
clone_size: .
j_call: TRBJ1-2
v_call: TRBV5-1
d_call: .

cdr3_nt: TGTGCCAGCAGTTCCGGCGGATTTAATGAAAAACTGTTTTTT
cdr3_aa: CASSSGGFNEKLFF
clone_size: .
j_call: TRBJ1-4
v_call: TRBV25-1
d_call: .

cdr3_nt: TGTGCCAGCAGCTCCTACCGGGGCGAAGCTTTCTTT
cdr3_aa: CASSSYRGEAFF
clone_size: .
j_call: TRBJ1-1
v_call: TRBV7-2
d_call: .

cdr3_nt: TGTGCCAGTAGTGCCCCCGGGACAGGGGCCGACAATGAGCAGTTCTTC
cdr3_aa: CASSAPGTGADNEQFF
clone_size: .
j_call: TRBJ2-1
v_call: TRBV19
d_call: TRBD1

cdr3_nt: TGTGCCAGCAGCACCTACTCTGGGGCCAACGTCCTGACTTTC
cdr3_aa: CASSTYSGANVLTF
clone_size: .
j_call: TRBJ2-6
v_call: TRBV7-2
d_call: .

cdr3_nt: TGCGCCAGCAGCCAAGATAGGGTCCATAACTATGGCTACACCTTC
cdr3_aa: CASSQDRVHNYGYTF
clone_size: .
j_call: TRBJ1-2
v_call: TRBV4-3
d_call: .

cdr3_nt: TGTGCCATCAGTGATGGGGGGGCGATTAATTCACCCCTCCACTTT
cdr3_aa: CAISDGGAINSPLHF
clone_size: .
j_call: TRBJ1-6
v_call: TRBV10-3
d_call: .

cdr3_nt: TGTGCCAGCAGCGGACAGGGTGGCTCCTATAATTCACCCCTCCACTTT
cdr3_aa: CASSGQGGSYNSPLHF
clone_size: .
j_call: TRBJ1-6
v_call: TRBV7-9
d_call: TRBD1

cdr3_nt: TGCGCCAGCAGAAGAGTGAACACTGAAGCTTTCTTT
cdr3_aa: CASRRVNTEAFF
clone_size: .
j_call: TRBJ1-1
v_call: TRBV5-1
d_call: .

cdr3_nt: TGTGCCAGCAGTCCTAAACTTCCTACCCCGGACACCATATATTTT
cdr3_aa: CASSPKLPTPDTIYF
clone_size: .
j_call: TRBJ1-3
v_call: TRBV25-1
d_call: .

cdr3_nt: TGTGCCACCAGTGATCATGGGACACCGGATTTTGGCTACACCTTC
cdr3_aa: CATSDHGTPDFGYTF
clone_size: .
j_call: TRBJ1-2
v_call: TRBV24-1
d_call: .

cdr3_nt: TGTGCCAGCGGGGGACAGGTGGGTGAAGCTTTCTTT
cdr3_aa: CASGGQVGEAFF
clone_size: .
j_call: TRBJ1-1
v_call: TRBV9
d_call: TRBD1

cdr3_nt: TGTGCCAGCAGTTCACCGGGACTAGCGAAGTTGGAGACCCAGTACTTC
cdr3_aa: CASSSPGLAKLETQYF
clone_size: .
j_call: TRBJ2-5
v_call: TRBV28
d_call: TRBD2

cdr3_nt: TGTGCCAGCAGCTTAGCGAGGCTATACGAGCAGTACTTC
cdr3_aa: CASSLARLYEQYF
clone_size: .
j_call: TRBJ2-7
v_call: TRBV7-2
d_call: .

cdr3_nt: TGTGCCAGCAGTCAACAGGGTTGGAGCACTGAAGCTTTCTTT
cdr3_aa: CASSQQGWSTEAFF
clone_size: once
j_call: TRBJ1-1
v_call: TRBV5-8
d_call: .

cdr3_nt: TGTGCCAGCAGCCCCTCCCTGGACGGAGGCAACACTGAAGCTTTCTTT
cdr3_aa: CASSPSLDGGNTEAFF
clone_size: .
j_call: TRBJ1-1
v_call: TRBV3-1/TRBV3-2
d_call: .

cdr3_nt: TGTGCCAGCACCCTGGGACAGGGGGCTAGGGAGCAGTACTTC
cdr3_aa: CASTLGQGAREQYF
clone_size: .
j_call: TRBJ2-7
v_call: TRBV5-5
d_call: TRBD1

cdr3_nt: TGCGCCAGCAGCCCCCTCGGGGGGGTGACAGATACGCAGTATTTT
cdr3_aa: CASSPLGGVTDTQYF
clone_size: .
j_call: TRBJ2-3
v_call: TRBV4-1
d_call: TRBD2

cdr3_nt: TGTGCCAGCAGCCCCGTGCAAGACTTGGGAGGGGAGCTGTTTTTT
cdr3_aa: CASSPVQDLGGELFF
clone_size: once
j_call: TRBJ2-2
v_call: TRBV3-1/TRBV3-2
d_call: .

cdr3_nt: TGTGCCTGGACAATGGGACTAGCGGGGGGTCGGGAGACCCAGTACTTC
cdr3_aa: CAWTMGLAGGRETQYF
clone_size: .
j_call: TRBJ2-5
v_call: TRBV30
d_call: TRBD2

cdr3_nt: TGTGCCACCAAAGAGGGCCGCTATAGCACAGATACGCAGTATTTT
cdr3_aa: CATKEGRYSTDTQYF
clone_size: once
j_call: TRBJ2-3
v_call: TRBV15
d_call: .

cdr3_nt: TGTGCCAGCTCACCAATTGCGGATACGCAGTATTTT
cdr3_aa: CASSPIADTQYF
clone_size: .
j_call: TRBJ2-3
v_call: TRBV18
d_call: .

cdr3_nt: TGTGCCAGCAGTGAGTGTATGGGGGGTCGGGGCTTTGATCCAAACTGGGGCTACACCTTC
cdr3_aa: CASSECMGGRGFDPNWGYTF
clone_size: .
j_call: TRBJ1-2
v_call: TRBV6-4
d_call: .

cdr3_nt: TGTGCCAGCAGCCAAGGGGACGGGGGATTAACTGAAGCTTTCTTT
cdr3_aa: CASSQGDGGLTEAFF
clone_size: .
j_call: TRBJ1-1
v_call: TRBV3-1/TRBV3-2
d_call: .

cdr3_nt: TGTGCCAGCAGCTTAAATATGGCGATGGGGATAGATAGTTGGGGCGAGCAGTACTTC
cdr3_aa: CASSLNMAMGIDSWGEQYF
clone_size: .
j_call: TRBJ2-7
v_call: TRBV5-5
d_call: .

cdr3_nt: TGTGCCAGCAACCCTACGAAAGGTGGCTACACCTTC
cdr3_aa: CASNPTKGGYTF
clone_size: .
j_call: TRBJ1-2
v_call: TRBV6-5
d_call: .

cdr3_nt: TGCGCCAGCAGCTTTGGACAGGGAATTGAGACAGGAAAACTGTTTTTT
cdr3_aa: CASSFGQGIETGKLFF
clone_size: .
j_call: TRBJ1-4
v_call: TRBV5-1
d_call: TRBD1

cdr3_nt: TGTGCCAGCAGCTTGTACCTCAGGGGTCCTACCTTCTATGGCTACACCTTC
cdr3_aa: CASSLYLRGPTFYGYTF
clone_size: .
j_call: TRBJ1-2
v_call: TRBV5-5
d_call: .

cdr3_nt: TGTGCCAGCAGTGGAGGGGGTTGCGGGACCCGAAATGAAAAACTGTTTTTT
cdr3_aa: CASSGGGCGTRNEKLFF
clone_size: .
j_call: TRBJ1-4
v_call: TRBV6-9
d_call: .

cdr3_nt: TGTGCCAGCAGCTTTCGCGGGGATAAGGGAAGCAATCAGCCCCAGCATTTT
cdr3_aa: CASSFRGDKGSNQPQHF
clone_size: .
j_call: TRBJ1-5
v_call: TRBV7-8
d_call: .

cdr3_nt: TGTGCCAGCAGCGACCCTAATCAGCCCCAGCATTTT
cdr3_aa: CASSDPNQPQHF
clone_size: .
j_call: TRBJ1-5
v_call: TRBV28
d_call: .

cdr3_nt: TGTGCCAGTACCATTTCAGGACCGATCGGTGGCTACACCTTC
cdr3_aa: CASTISGPIGGYTF
clone_size: .
j_call: TRBJ1-2
v_call: TRBV19
d_call: .

cdr3_nt: TGTGCCAGCAGTTACCCTGTGCAGGGTGAAGCTTTCTTT
cdr3_aa: CASSYPVQGEAFF
clone_size: once
j_call: TRBJ1-1
v_call: TRBV6-2/TRBV6-3
d_call: .